This T cell receptor (beta chain) was retrieved from a study of T cell repertoires in cytomegalovirus infection. In the study overall: It can be stated that public TCR beta signatures indicated CMV infection as well as a matching HLA type.

One entry per CDR3 protein, called by TCRdb with MiXCR from the reads. The sample yields fewer than 200,000 distinct CDR3 sequences, roughly 9.8% seen once. This clonotype was seen ten or more times. Its antigen is as yet unknown. CDR1 is MNHNS and CDR2 is SASEGT in the germline V gene. The V and J ends lost 8 bases and 6 bases respectively, with 6 bases between them. The CDR3 is 10 amino acids. General study results and limits: Ex vivo, HLA-C-restricted CMV-specific TCR beta clonotypes prevailed over the rest of the response. The cumulative frequency of public TCR beta families identified carriers of CMV plus the relevant HLA.

Sequenced sample: PBMCs. The rearrangement uses TRBV6-1 and TRBJ2-3; a possible D gene is TRBD2 (6 bases). This clonotype originated in a human donor in good health (CMV status not recorded). Some clones in this sample may be carry-over from other donors' samples. The DNA of the CDR3 is TGTGCCAGCGGAGGGGATACGCAGTATTTT. It specifies CASGGDTQYF.